The 24 T cell receptor beta chains in this list originate from one sample, sequenced in a study of CD8 T cells in ankylosing spondylitis. The study's findings and limits: A TCR beta motif made of 7 to 9 highly homologous variants seemed typical of ankylosing spondylitis blood.

TCRdb called the 5' RACE reads again in MiXCR, with one record for every CDR3 protein. The repertoire holds 500,000 to 550,000 distinct CDR3 sequences, about 13% seen once, with around 6.8% in the top ten. For these TCRs, the target antigens are not known. The sample taken for sequencing was blood, either unsorted or a sorted T cell fraction (not recorded which). These receptors originate from a male donor with ankylosing spondylitis.

This clonotype was counted ten times or more. The V gene is TRBV10-2, the J gene TRBJ2-1, with 8 positions matching TRBD2. The CDR3 covers 15 residues. The V gene's germline CDR1 is WSHSY and CDR2 SAAADI. With 6 bases clipped from V and 8 bases from J, the junction kept 12 bases outside the gene matches. The CDR3: CASRDQGLGFDEQFF. The CDR3 coding sequence is TGCGCCAGCAGGGATCAGGGACTAGGTTTTGATGAGCAGTTCTTC.

The chain is built from TRBV2 and TRBJ2-7; TRBD1 might be the D (6 bases). Trimming shortened V by 11 bases and J by 0 bases, and 26 bases separated the two germline ends. The germline V gene encodes CDR1 SNHLY and CDR2 FYNNEI. This CDR3 is built from 17 residues. The CDR3 nucleotides are TGTGCCGGAAGCAAACTACAGGGCGAGGGCAGCTCCTACGAGCAGTACTTC. It is translated as CAGSKLQGEGSSYEQYF.

The chain recombines TRBV7-2 with TRBJ1-2; D not certain. The V gene lost 4 bases and the J gene lost 4 bases, with 10 bases spanning the gap. The germline gives CDR1 SGHTA, CDR2 FQGNSA. The CDR3 has 13 residues. Here the CDR3 DNA reads TGTGCCAGCAGCTCCATCGCCCGCTATGGCTACACCTTC. Protein sequence: CASSSIARYGYTF.

The chain has TRBV2 and TRBJ1-1; the D is unclear. This CDR3 contains 13 residues. The V and J ends lost 4 bases and 5 bases respectively, with 11 bases between them. In germline, CDR1 is SNHLY, CDR2 FYNNEI. CDR3 loop: CASSVKIETEAFF. CDR3 bases: TGTGCCAGCAGTGTTAAAATAGAAACTGAAGCTTTCTTT.

A single count supports this clonotype. Likely a read error: the CDR3 ends without its conserved phenylalanine or tryptophan. The chain links TRBV10-3 to TRBJ2-1; the D is unclear. The V gene lost 3 bases and the J gene lost 0 bases, with 18 bases spanning the gap. The CDR3 is 18 residues long. From germline, CDR1 is ENHRY and CDR2 SYGVKD. The CDR3 protein is CAISDRVGFLSSYNEQFL. The CDR3 DNA is TGTGCCATCAGTGATAGGGTAGGGTTTTTGAGCTCCTACAATGAGCAGTTCCTC.

This clonotype was observed a handful of times. V is TRBV12-5 and J is TRBJ1-1; perhaps TRBD1 as D (5 bases). V was clipped by 1 base and J by 5 bases, with 20 bases between them. The CDR3 spans 17 residues. The germline gives CDR1 LGHNT, CDR2 FRNRAP. Here the CDR3 reads CASGLDPGTKGDTEAFF. CDR3 coding DNA: TGTGCTAGTGGTTTGGATCCCGGGACGAAAGGGGATACTGAAGCTTTCTTT.

This clonotype was detected ten times or more. A junction end diverges from the germline sequence, so it may reflect a read error. The chain couples TRBV5-1 to TRBJ2-6; D call uncertain. The length of the CDR3 is 14 residues. Germline V gene lookup returns CDR1 SGHRS and CDR2 YFSETQ. This CDR3 is CASSLISGANVLTF. Written as DNA, the CDR3 is TGTGCCAGCAGCTTAATCTCTGGGGCCAACGTCCTGACTTTC.

This clonotype has more than one count but fewer than ten. This chain links TRBV7-6 with TRBJ1-5; 8 nucleotides align to TRBD1. V gave up 5 bases and J gave up 6 bases; unmatched junction bases: 6. The CDR3 length is 14 residues. Germline CDR1 reads SGHVS; CDR2 reads FNYEAQ. CDR3 in amino acids: CASSQGDRGQPQHF. CDR3 coding DNA: TGTGCCAGCAGCCAAGGAGACAGGGGTCAGCCCCAGCATTTT.

The rearrangement links TRBV15 to TRBJ2-5; D perhaps matches TRBD1 (6 bases). Germline V gene lookup returns CDR1 LNHNV and CDR2 YYDKDF (reference sequence). CDR3 size: 13 residues. The ends were cut back, 8 bases at V and 1 base at J, with 11 bases in the middle. DNA for the CDR3: TGTGCCACCTCCGGACAGCTCCAAGAGACCCAGTACTTC. Its protein product is CATSGQLQETQYF. Variable domain in full (rest from reference TRBV15 and TRBJ2-5): DAMVIQNPRYQVTQFGKPVTLSCSQTLNHNVMYWYQQKSSQAPKLLFHYYDKDFNNEADTPDNFQSRRPNTSFCFLDIRSPGLGDTAMYLCATSGQLQETQYFGPGTRLLVL.

The chain carries TRBV20-1 and TRBJ1-5, with 9 bases aligning to TRBD1. The ends lost 6 bases at V and 5 bases at J; junction bases unmatched: 11. From germline, CDR1 is DFQATT and CDR2 SNEGSKA (reference sequence). The CDR3 length is 15 residues. CDR3 DNA: TGCAGTGCACAAACAACAGGGGGCGGGGATCAGCCCCAGCATTTT. Its translation: CSAQTTGGGDQPQHF.

The chain combines TRBV27 with TRBJ1-2; D unresolved. V was pared by 5 bases and J by 4 bases, with 14 bases between. The CDR3 spans 14 residues. The germline gives CDR1 MNHEY, CDR2 SMNVEV (reference sequence). In DNA form, the CDR3 reads TGTGCCAGCAGTCCCCGAGGGCCTATCTATGGCTACACCTTC. This sequence encodes CASSPRGPIYGYTF.

The chain is built from TRBV15 and TRBJ2-1, with 13 bases lining up with TRBD2. Trimming cost V 2 bases and J 5 bases; bases outside gene matches: 9. This CDR3 comprises 18 residues. Looked up from germline, CDR1 is LNHNV and CDR2 is YYDKDF (reference sequence). In nucleotides, the CDR3 is TGTGCCACCAGCAGATCCCCGGGACTAGCGGGAACTAACAATGAGCAGTTCTTC. Protein sequence: CATSRSPGLAGTNNEQFF.

J is TRBJ1-5 and V is TRBV21-1; the table's D call TRBD1 went unverified against the DNA. TRBV21-1 is flagged as a pseudogene. The CDR3 covers 20 residues. The CDR3 DNA follows: TGTGCCAGCAGCAAAGACGGGACAGGGGAAGGCCCACGTAGCAATCAGCCCCAGCATTTT. Protein: CASSKDGTGEGPRSNQPQHF.

J is TRBJ2-7 and V is TRBV5-5; 7 nucleotides line up with TRBD2. The CDR3 is 17 residues long. Germline loops: CDR1 SGHKS, CDR2 YYEKEE (reference sequence). The V and J ends lost 1 base and 4 bases, in that order; junction bases with no gene match: 14. CDR3 in amino acids: CASSLPRENHKLYEQYV. DNA for the CDR3: TGTGCCAGCAGCTTGCCGCGGGAGAATCACAAGTTATACGAGCAGTACGTC.

V usage is TRBV15 and J usage is TRBJ2-3; weak D call: TRBD2 (5 bases). The CDR3 is 16 amino acids. Trimming took 1 base from V and 0 from J, leaving 11 bases between them. Germline V gene data show CDR1 as LNHNV and CDR2 as YYDKDF (reference sequence). CDR3 bases: TGTGCCACCAGCAGAGCAAGGACTTCGAGCACAGATACGCAGTATTTT. It codes for CATSRARTSSTDTQYF. The full variable domain, completed using reference TRBV15 and TRBJ2-3, is DAMVIQNPRYQVTQFGKPVTLSCSQTLNHNVMYWYQQKSSQAPKLLFHYYDKDFNNEADTPDNFQSRRPNTSFCFLDIRSPGLGDTAMYLCATSRARTSSTDTQYFGPGTRLTVL.

The rearrangement joins TRBV6-1 to TRBJ2-7, with 11 bases fitting TRBD2. Germline-derived CDR1 and CDR2 are MNHNS and SASEGT. With V trimmed by 3 bases and J by 4 bases, 5 bases remained unmatched. The CDR3 covers 15 residues. This CDR3 reads CASSDTSGSWYEQYF. The CDR3 DNA sequence: TGTGCCAGCAGTGATACTAGCGGGAGTTGGTACGAGCAGTACTTC.

In this sample, this clonotype turned up a few times. The chain carries TRBV14 and TRBJ2-3; maybe TRBD2 (6 bases). Germline loops: CDR1 SGHDN, CDR2 FVKESK. Deletions cut 1 base from V and 1 base from J, with 12 bases between. This CDR3 comprises 16 residues. This CDR3 is CASSQVGRRGTDTQYF. CDR3 coding DNA: TGTGCCAGCAGCCAAGTCGGCAGGAGGGGCACAGATACGCAGTATTTT.

This clonotype was counted ten times or more. The CDR3 coding sequence is TGTGCCAGCAGCTTAGCTGGGACAGGGTCTAACTATGGCTACACCTTC. Its translation is CASSLAGTGSNYGYTF. The chain couples TRBV7-9 to TRBJ1-2; 9 bases line up with TRBD1. Per germline, CDR1 SEHNR and CDR2 FQNEAQ (reference sequence). V trimming: 0 bases; J trimming: 0 bases; junction bases outside the gene matches: 2. The CDR3 runs to 16 residues.

This clonotype occurred many times. J is TRBJ1-4 and V is TRBV14; D is ambiguous. The germline gives CDR1 SGHDN, CDR2 FVKESK. The V gene lost 4 bases and the J gene lost 3 bases, with 9 bases spanning the gap. This CDR3 has 14 residues. The CDR3 DNA is TGTGCCAGCAGCCCTCGCCTAGCTAATGAAAAACTGTTTTTT. This translates into CASSPRLANEKLFF.

This clonotype was counted many times. This sequence joins TRBV10-3 and TRBJ2-1; 14 bases are shared with TRBD2. V gave up 6 bases and J gave up 5 bases; unmatched junction bases: 3. CDR3 length: 15 residues. Germline CDR1 reads ENHRY; CDR2 reads SYGVKD. The CDR3 DNA is TGTGCCATCAGCGGGACTAGCGGGAGCCACAATGAGCAGTTCTTC. Translating it yields CAISGTSGSHNEQFF.

The chain recombines TRBV4-2 with TRBJ2-1, with 10 nucleotides matching TRBD2. The CDR3 contains 16 residues. The ends lost 0 bases at V and 4 bases at J; junction bases unmatched: 3. CDR1 LGHNA and CDR2 YNFKEQ come from the germline V gene. CDR3 amino acids: CASSQESSGGYNEQFF. In nucleotides, the CDR3 is TGTGCCAGCAGCCAAGAATCTAGCGGGGGATACAATGAGCAGTTCTTC.

This clonotype has only a few counts. The chain links TRBV20-1 to TRBJ2-3; 8 nucleotides line up with TRBD1. In germline, CDR1 is DFQATT, CDR2 SNEGSKA (reference sequence). With V trimmed by 5 bases and J by 3 bases, 4 bases remained unmatched. The CDR3 runs 13 residues. CDR3 DNA: TGCAGTGCTCGGGACAGGTTAACAGATACGCAGTATTTT. Its translation is CSARDRLTDTQYF.

The CDR3 here is CSVQKGGLVMNTEAFF. CDR3 coding DNA: TGCAGCGTTCAGAAGGGGGGGCTAGTGATGAACACTGAAGCTTTCTTT. V is TRBV29-1 and J is TRBJ1-1, with TRBD1 as a possible D gene (6 bases). Trimming removed 5 bases at V and 0 bases at J, with 19 bases between. This CDR3 comprises 16 residues. Germline V gene data show CDR1 as SQVTM and CDR2 as ANQGSEA.

In its sample, this clonotype was seen a few times. The J gene is TRBJ1-2, the V gene TRBV29-1; 9 bases map to TRBD1. CDR1 and CDR2 from the germline V gene are SQVTM and ANQGSEA. V gave up 3 bases and J gave up 7 bases; unmatched junction bases: 6. This CDR3 has 13 residues. CDR3 DNA: TGCAGCGTTGAGATTGGACAGGGGACTGGCTACACCTTC. It translates to CSVEIGQGTGYTF.